The 21 T cell receptor beta chains below were found in one sample sequenced in a study of patients and donors after allogeneic stem cell transplantation. Each CDR3 protein is one row after TCRdb ran MiXCR on the RT-PCR reads. The table has roughly 880,000 distinct CDR3 sequences, over 15% seen once. Sequenced: blood, either unsorted or a sorted T cell fraction (not recorded which). The receptors were sampled from a human donor who was either an allogeneic HSCT recipient or a stem cell or donor lymphocyte infusion donor (not recorded which). It is not recorded whose cells these are; they may come from a transplant donor.

A single count supports this clonotype. V gene TRBV11-2 combines with J gene TRBJ2-7; 8 nucleotides agree with TRBD2. The germline gives CDR1 SGHAT, CDR2 FQNNGV. V was clipped by 3 bases and J by 7 bases; unmatched bases: 5. This CDR3 is 13 amino acids long. The CDR3, as DNA: TGTGCCAGCAGCTTCGACGGGAGGGCTGAGCAGTACTTC. Translating gives CASSFDGRAEQYF. The full variable domain, in which reference TRBV11-2 and TRBJ2-7 provide the parts outside the CDR3, is EAGVAQSPRYKIIEKRQSVAFWCNPISGHATLYWYQQILGQGPKLLIQFQNNGVVDDSQLPKDRFSAERLKGVDSTLKIQPAKLEDSAVYLCASSFDGRAEQYFGPGTRLTVT.

This clonotype was observed a few times. V usage is TRBV9 and J usage is TRBJ2-1, with 8 bases aligning to TRBD2. The length of the CDR3 is 16 residues. V trimming: 0 bases; J trimming: 0 bases; junction bases outside the gene matches: 2. Looked up from germline, CDR1 is SGDLS and CDR2 is YYNGEE. The CDR3 coding sequence is TGTGCCAGCAGCGTAGGCGGGGGGATCTCCTACAATGAGCAGTTCTTC. It yields the protein CASSVGGGISYNEQFF.

This clonotype was detected a few times. The rearrangement joins TRBV15 to TRBJ1-1; D remains unclear. Germline CDR1 and CDR2: LNHNV and YYDKDF (reference sequence). This CDR3 is built from 13 residues. The V and J ends lost 0 bases and 4 bases respectively, with 6 bases between them. CDR3 DNA: TGTGCCACCAGCAGAGAGGAAATCACTGAAGCTTTCTTT. The encoded protein is CATSREEITEAFF.

This clonotype was detected many times. The genes are TRBV12-3 or TRBV12-4 and TRBJ1-1; the D gene is possibly TRBD1 (6 bases). The germline V and J ends were trimmed by 6 bases and 2 bases, with 16 bases remaining between them. This CDR3 is 15 amino acids long. In nucleotides, the CDR3 is TGTGCCAGCAGCCATACGGGCAGGGGTAACACTGAAGCTTTCTTT. Translation gives CASSHTGRGNTEAFF.

This rearrangement joins TRBV9 to TRBJ2-7; TRBD1 aligns across 7 bases. CDR1 is SGDLS, CDR2 YYNGEE, per germline. Trimming took 2 bases from V and 2 from J; bases not matched to a gene: 4. This CDR3 is 14 amino acids long. The CDR3 coding sequence is TGTGCCAGCAGCGTGGGACAGAGAGCCTACGAGCAGTACTTC. Protein: CASSVGQRAYEQYF. Full variable domain (outside the CDR3, taken from reference TRBV9 and TRBJ2-7): DSGVTQTPKHLITATGQRVTLRCSPRSGDLSVYWYQQSLDQGLQFLIQYYNGEERAKGNILERFSAQQFPDLHSELNLSSLELGDSALYFCASSVGQRAYEQYFGPGTRLTVT.

The rearrangement joins TRBV30 to TRBJ2-3; no clear D gene. Trimming took 0 bases from V and 8 from J, leaving 9 bases between them. The CDR3 length is 12 residues. Germline V gene sequence: CDR1 GTSNPN, CDR2 SVGIG (reference sequence). The CDR3 is CAWSVFQGTQYF. The DNA of the CDR3 is TGTGCCTGGAGTGTCTTCCAAGGTACGCAGTATTTT.

This CDR3 is CASSLATSDSPLHF. CDR3 nucleotides: TGTGCCAGCAGCTTGGCCACCTCCGATTCACCCCTCCACTTT. The rearrangement uses TRBV5-6 and TRBJ1-6; D remains ambiguous. Germline CDR1 SGHDT, CDR2 YYEEEE. This CDR3 contains 14 residues. Trimming took off 0 bases at V and 8 bases at J, with 9 bases between the two ends.

This chain joins TRBV5-1 and TRBJ2-1, with D perhaps matching TRBD1 (5 bases). The CDR3 is 15 residues long. Trimming took off 0 bases at V and 3 bases at J, with 10 bases between the two ends. The germline V gene encodes CDR1 SGHRS and CDR2 YFSETQ. The CDR3 is CASSLGRAGYNEQFF. The CDR3 nucleotides read TGCGCCAGCAGCTTGGGCAGGGCCGGCTACAATGAGCAGTTCTTC.

The rearrangement uses TRBV15 and TRBJ2-5; no reliable D call. CDR3 length: 13 amino acids. Looked up from germline, CDR1 is LNHNV and CDR2 is YYDKDF (reference sequence). The ends were cut back, 2 bases at V and 4 bases at J, with 8 bases in the middle. The CDR3 here is CATSRLKRETQYF. CDR3 nucleotides: TGTGCCACCAGCAGACTTAAGCGAGAGACCCAGTACTTC.

A few counts support this clonotype. The CDR3 reads CASSQGLAVPSTDTQYF. The CDR3 coding sequence is TGCGCCAGCAGCCAAGGATTGGCGGTACCGAGCACAGATACGCAGTATTTT. This chain connects TRBV4-3 to TRBJ2-3; D unclear. V shed 1 base and J shed 0 bases, with 14 bases lying between them. The CDR3 runs to 17 residues. CDR1 and CDR2 (germline): LGHNA, YSLEER.

Only a few counts were recorded for this clonotype. The V and J genes are TRBV28 and TRBJ1-2, with a tentative D call TRBD1 (6 bases). Germline lookup yields CDR1 MDHEN and CDR2 SYDVKM. CDR3 length equals 13 residues. Trimming took 2 bases from V and 7 from J, leaving 11 bases between them. As DNA, the CDR3 is TGTGCCAGCAGTTTAAACAGGGAGGGTGGCTACACCTTC. The encoded protein is CASSLNREGGYTF.

This clonotype appeared a few times. The genes are TRBV20-1 and TRBJ2-2; 15 nucleotides agree with TRBD2. J gave up 3 bases and V 0 bases, and 5 bases lay outside the gene matches. Germline V gene lookup returns CDR1 DFQATT and CDR2 SNEGSKA (reference sequence). This CDR3 comprises 18 residues. The CDR3 sequence is CSARDRTSGGADTGELFF. DNA of the CDR3: TGCAGTGCTAGAGATCGGACTAGCGGGGGGGCCGACACCGGGGAGCTGTTTTTT.

This clonotype was counted only a few times. V gene TRBV9 combines with J gene TRBJ1-2; maybe TRBD1 (6 bases). Germline V gene lookup returns CDR1 SGDLS and CDR2 YYNGEE. This CDR3 has 14 residues. V was cut by 0 bases and J by 7 bases, with 13 bases left in between. CDR3 nucleotide sequence: TGTGCCAGCAGCGTAGGAGGGGGGAGGAGTGGCTACACCTTC. It yields the protein CASSVGGGRSGYTF.

The CDR3 coding sequence is TGTGCCAGCAGTCGTCGGGCCAGCGGGAGCTTCAACGAGCAGTACTTC. Protein sequence: CASSRRASGSFNEQYF. This chain links TRBV27 with TRBJ2-7; 8 bases fit TRBD2. Germline loops: CDR1 MNHEY, CDR2 SMNVEV (reference sequence). The J segment lost 5 bases and the V segment lost 5 bases, leaving 14 bases of the junction unmatched. CDR3 length: 16 amino acids.

The gene calls are TRBV20-1 and TRBJ2-7, with 10 bases matching TRBD1. Germline V gives CDR1 DFQATT, CDR2 SNEGSKA (reference sequence). V was clipped by 1 base and J by 3 bases; unmatched bases: 3. The CDR3 totals 14 residues. The CDR3 is CSARAGDRGYEQYF. The CDR3 bases are TGCAGTGCTAGAGCCGGGGACAGGGGCTACGAGCAGTACTTC.

A few counts support this clonotype. As DNA, the CDR3 is TGCAGCGTTGAAGTCAGGGGCTATGGCTACACCTTC. This sequence encodes CSVEVRGYGYTF. The gene calls are TRBV29-1 and TRBJ1-2; possible D gene TRBD1, 6 bases. Deletions cut 1 base from V and 4 bases from J, with 7 bases between. The germline gives CDR1 SQVTM, CDR2 ANQGSEA. The CDR3 runs to 12 residues.

This clonotype showed up just a few times. This rearrangement joins TRBV4-1 to TRBJ1-3, with D perhaps matching TRBD1 (5 bases). Trimming cost V 1 base and J 4 bases, with 14 bases left between them. Germline CDR1 reads MGHRA; CDR2 reads YSYEKL. The CDR3 is 16 amino acids. DNA of the CDR3: TGCGCCAGCAGCCAAGTCCCCGTGGGGGAGGGAAACACCATATATTTT. Amino acids: CASSQVPVGEGNTIYF.

J is TRBJ1-5 and V is TRBV2; D unclear. Germline CDR1 reads SNHLY; CDR2 reads FYNNEI. V gave up 4 bases and J gave up 9 bases, with 13 bases separating them. The length of the CDR3 is 13 residues. CDR3: CASSVAPSWPQHF. In nucleotides, the CDR3 is TGTGCCAGCAGTGTCGCCCCGTCTTGGCCCCAGCATTTT. Full variable domain (rest looked up from reference TRBV2 and TRBJ1-5): EPEVTQTPSHQVTQMGQEVILRCVPISNHLYFYWYRQILGQKVEFLVSFYNNEISEKSEIFDDQFSVERPDGSNFTLKIRSTKLEDSAMYFCASSVAPSWPQHFGDGTRLSIL.

This clonotype was seen ten or more times. The V and J genes are TRBV12-3 or TRBV12-4 and TRBJ2-1; D unclear. The ends were cut back, 8 bases at V and 3 bases at J, with 14 bases in the middle. CDR3 size: 14 residues. CDR3 DNA sequence: TGTGCCAGCTCTACCGACGAGAGCTACAATGAGCAGTTCTTC. It yields the protein CASSTDESYNEQFF.

The chain recombines TRBV11-3 with TRBJ2-7; D is ambiguous. With 1 base removed from V and 2 bases from J, the gap between germline ends came to 12 bases. This CDR3 has 15 amino acids. CDR1 SGHNT and CDR2 YENEEA come from the germline V gene. CDR3 residues: CASSLAQITAYEQYF. CDR3 nucleotide sequence: TGTGCCAGCAGCTTAGCACAGATAACCGCCTACGAGCAGTACTTC. The complete variable domain, with remaining parts taken from reference TRBV11-3 and TRBJ2-7, reads EAGVVQSPRYKIIEKKQPVAFWCNPISGHNTLYWYLQNLGQGPELLIRYENEEAVDDSQLPKDRFSAERLKGVDSTLKIQPAELGDSAVYLCASSLAQITAYEQYFGPGTRLTVT.

The V and J genes are TRBV24-1 and TRBJ2-7; the D gene could be TRBD1 or TRBD2 (5 bases each). V lost 9 bases and J 3 bases, leaving 17 bases between the germline ends. This CDR3 is 14 amino acids long. CDR1 and CDR2 from the germline V gene are KGHDR and SFDVKD. CDR3 amino acids: CATGGEPLFYEQYF. CDR3 coding DNA: TGTGCCACCGGGGGAGAGCCCCTTTTCTACGAGCAGTACTTC.